This note documents a single T cell receptor (beta chain) sequence. The source of the sample is a study of OX40 agonist ivuxolimab in advanced cancers. The CDR3 is 18 amino acids. Trimming took 2 bases from V and 4 from J; bases not matched to a gene: 15. The V gene's germline CDR1 is SGHKS and CDR2 YYEKEE (reference sequence). The assay was immunoSEQ multiplex PCR, and TCRdb's table has in-frame clones only and misses some. The sample lists 55,000 to 70,000 clones; roughly 88% were seen once. The V gene is TRBV5-5, the J gene TRBJ2-7; 10 bases line up with TRBD2. The sequenced sample was CD4+ or CD8+ T cells sorted from blood, obtained in a trial of the OX40 agonist ivuxolimab. This receptor was identified in an adult with an advanced solid tumor such as melanoma, head and neck, liver or kidney cancer. The CDR3 spells CASSFETGASGGAYEQYF. CDR3 in DNA: TGTGCCAGCAGCTTCGAAACCGGGGCTAGCGGGGGAGCTTACGAGCAGTACTTC.